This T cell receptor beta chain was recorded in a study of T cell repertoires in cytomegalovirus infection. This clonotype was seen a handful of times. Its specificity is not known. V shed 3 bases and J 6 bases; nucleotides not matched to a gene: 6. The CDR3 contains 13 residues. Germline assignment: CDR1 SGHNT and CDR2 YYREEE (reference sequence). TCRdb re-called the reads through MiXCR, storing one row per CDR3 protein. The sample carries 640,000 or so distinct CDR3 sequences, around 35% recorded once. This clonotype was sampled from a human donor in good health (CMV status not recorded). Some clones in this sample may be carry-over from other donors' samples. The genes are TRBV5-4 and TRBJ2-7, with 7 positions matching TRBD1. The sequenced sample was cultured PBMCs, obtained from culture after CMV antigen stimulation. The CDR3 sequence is CASSSGTDGEQYF. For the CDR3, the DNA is TGTGCCAGCAGCTCGGGGACAGATGGCGAGCAGTACTTC. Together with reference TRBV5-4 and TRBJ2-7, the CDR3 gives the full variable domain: ETGVTQSPTHLIKTRGQQVTLRCSSQSGHNTVSWYQQALGQGPQFIFQYYREEENGRGNFPPRFSGLQFPNYSSELNVNALELDDSALYLCASSSGTDGEQYFGPGTRLTVT.